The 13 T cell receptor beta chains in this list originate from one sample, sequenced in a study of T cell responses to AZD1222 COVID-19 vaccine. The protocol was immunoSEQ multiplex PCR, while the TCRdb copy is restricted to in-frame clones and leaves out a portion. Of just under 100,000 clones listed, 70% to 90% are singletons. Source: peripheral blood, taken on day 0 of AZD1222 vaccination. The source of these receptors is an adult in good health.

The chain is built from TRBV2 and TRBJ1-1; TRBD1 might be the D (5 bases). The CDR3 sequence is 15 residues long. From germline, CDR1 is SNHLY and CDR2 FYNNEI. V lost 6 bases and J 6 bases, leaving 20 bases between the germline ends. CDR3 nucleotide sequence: TGTGCCAGCAGCCGCCGGGACGGGCTGGGGGCTGAAGCTTTCTTT. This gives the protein CASSRRDGLGAEAFF.

The CDR3 DNA sequence: TGTGCCAGCAGTAGACAGGCGTCCCTTTCGAGTTTCCACTTT. Residues: CASSRQASLSSFHF. This chain joins TRBV6-2 or TRBV6-3 and TRBJ1-6, with D possibly matching TRBD1 (6 bases). Trimming left V 5 bases short and J 17 bases short, with 22 bases between. Looked up from germline, CDR1 is MNHEY and CDR2 is SVGEGT. The CDR3 runs to 14 residues.

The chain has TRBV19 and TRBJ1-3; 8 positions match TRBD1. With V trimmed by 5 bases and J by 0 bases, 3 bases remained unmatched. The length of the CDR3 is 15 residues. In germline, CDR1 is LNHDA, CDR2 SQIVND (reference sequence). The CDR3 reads CASSLTGGSGNTIYF. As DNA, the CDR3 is TGTGCCAGTAGTCTCACAGGGGGCTCTGGAAACACCATATATTTT. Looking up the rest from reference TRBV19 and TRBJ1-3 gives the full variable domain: DGGITQSPKYLFRKEGQNVTLSCEQNLNHDAMYWYRQDPGQGLRLIYYSQIVNDFQKGDIAEGYSVSREKKESFPLTVTSAQKNPTAFYLCASSLTGGSGNTIYFGEGSWLTVV.

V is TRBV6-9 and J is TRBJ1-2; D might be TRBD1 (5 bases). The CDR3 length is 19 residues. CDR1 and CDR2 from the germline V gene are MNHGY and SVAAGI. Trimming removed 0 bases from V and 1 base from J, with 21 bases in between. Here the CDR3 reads CASSYSGQRGDLFNYGYTF. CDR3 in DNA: TGTGCCAGCAGTTATTCAGGCCAAAGGGGCGATCTTTTTAACTATGGCTACACCTTC.

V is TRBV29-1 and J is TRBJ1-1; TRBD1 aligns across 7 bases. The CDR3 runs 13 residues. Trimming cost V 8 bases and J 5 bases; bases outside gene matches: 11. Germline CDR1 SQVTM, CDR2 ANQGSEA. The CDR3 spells CSSDRAPGTEAFF. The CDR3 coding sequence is TGCAGCTCCGACAGGGCACCCGGTACTGAAGCTTTCTTT.

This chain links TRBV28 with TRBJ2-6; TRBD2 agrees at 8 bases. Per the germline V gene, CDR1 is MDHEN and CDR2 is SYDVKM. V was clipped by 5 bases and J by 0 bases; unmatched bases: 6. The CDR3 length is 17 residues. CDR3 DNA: TGTGCCAGCAGTCAAAGCGGGGGAGGCTCTGGGGCCAACGTCCTGACTTTC. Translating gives CASSQSGGGSGANVLTF.

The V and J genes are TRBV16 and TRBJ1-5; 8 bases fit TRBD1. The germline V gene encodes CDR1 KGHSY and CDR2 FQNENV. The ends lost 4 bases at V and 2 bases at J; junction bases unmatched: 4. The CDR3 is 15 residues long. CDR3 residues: CASSLADRGNQPQHF. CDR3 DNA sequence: TGTGCCAGCAGCCTTGCGGACAGGGGCAATCAGCCCCAGCATTTT.

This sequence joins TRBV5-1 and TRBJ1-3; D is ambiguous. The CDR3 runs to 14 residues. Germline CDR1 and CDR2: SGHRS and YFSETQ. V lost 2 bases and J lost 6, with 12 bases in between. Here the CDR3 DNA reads TGCGCCAGCAGCTTTGGTCCAGGAACAAACACCATATATTTT. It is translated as CASSFGPGTNTIYF.

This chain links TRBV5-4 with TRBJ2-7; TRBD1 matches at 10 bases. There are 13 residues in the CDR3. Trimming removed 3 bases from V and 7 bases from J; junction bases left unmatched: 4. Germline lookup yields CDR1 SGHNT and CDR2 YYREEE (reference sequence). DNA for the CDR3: TGTGCCAGCAGCTACGGGACAGGGGCAGAGCAGTACTTC. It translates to CASSYGTGAEQYF.

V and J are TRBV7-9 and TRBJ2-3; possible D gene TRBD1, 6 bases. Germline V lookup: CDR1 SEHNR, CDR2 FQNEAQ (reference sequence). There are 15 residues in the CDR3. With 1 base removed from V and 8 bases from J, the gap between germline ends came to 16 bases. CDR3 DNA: TGTGCCAGCAGCTTAGATCCGAACAGGGTGGGTACGCAGTATTTT. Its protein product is CASSLDPNRVGTQYF. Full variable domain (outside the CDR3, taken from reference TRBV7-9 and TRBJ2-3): DTGVSQNPRHKITKRGQNVTFRCDPISEHNRLYWYRQTLGQGPEFLTYFQNEAQLEKSRLLSDRFSAERPKGSFSTLEIQRTEQGDSAMYLCASSLDPNRVGTQYFGPGTRLTVL.

This chain's CDR3 is CASTPGDRGSAFF. CDR3 sequence (DNA): TGTGCCAGCACCCCTGGCGACAGGGGGTCGGCTTTCTTT. The chain recombines TRBV12-3 or TRBV12-4 with TRBJ1-1; 9 bases are a match to TRBD1. V lost 7 bases, J lost 11 bases, and 11 bases stayed unmatched. The CDR3 totals 13 residues.

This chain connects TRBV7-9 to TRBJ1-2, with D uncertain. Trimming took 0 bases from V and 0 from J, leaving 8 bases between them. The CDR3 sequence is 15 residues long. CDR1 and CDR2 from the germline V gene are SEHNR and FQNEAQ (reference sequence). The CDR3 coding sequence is TGTGCCAGCAGCTTAGCGCCAGGCTCTAACTATGGCTACACCTTC. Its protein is CASSLAPGSNYGYTF.

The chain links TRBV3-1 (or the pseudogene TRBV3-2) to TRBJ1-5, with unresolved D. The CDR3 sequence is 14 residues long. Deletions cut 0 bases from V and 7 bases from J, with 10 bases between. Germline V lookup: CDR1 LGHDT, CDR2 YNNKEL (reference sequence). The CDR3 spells CASSQDFGGQPQHF. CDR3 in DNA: TGTGCCAGCAGCCAAGATTTCGGTGGGCAGCCCCAGCATTTT.